The 9 T cell receptor beta chains below come from one sample, sequenced in a study of CD8+ T cells in alopecia areata. Isolated RNA was reverse transcribed into cDNA used as the sequencing template. The method was immunoSEQ multiplex PCR; TCRdb's version includes in-frame clones alone and lacks a portion of them. The sample carries over 150,000 clones, roughly three fifths recorded once. Sequenced sample: CD8+ T cells sorted from blood. Every receptor here comes from a human donor in good health.

This chain connects TRBV15 to TRBJ1-2; perhaps TRBD1 as D (5 bases). Per germline, CDR1 LNHNV and CDR2 YYDKDF (reference sequence). Trimming cost V 2 bases and J 3 bases, with 10 bases left between them. The CDR3 spans 14 residues. The CDR3 DNA follows: TGTGCCACCAGCAGAACCTCGGGGGACTATGGCTACACCTTC. This sequence encodes CATSRTSGDYGYTF.

This clone was recorded only once. The chain joins TRBV6-5 to TRBJ2-7, with TRBD1 identical over 8 bases. Losses at the gene ends were 6 bases for V and 6 bases for J; bases not matched to a gene: 4. From germline, CDR1 is MNHEY and CDR2 SVGAGI. The CDR3 length is 12 residues. For the CDR3, the DNA is TGTGCCAGCAGCCAGGGGGCTTTCGAGCAGTACTTC. It translates to CASSQGAFEQYF.

The count of this clone is one. The chain couples TRBV9 to TRBJ1-1; no clear D gene. This CDR3 has 15 amino acids. Deletions cut 0 bases from V and 3 bases from J, with 12 bases between. Germline V gives CDR1 SGDLS, CDR2 YYNGEE. The CDR3 region is CASSVGMVPHTEAFF. The CDR3 DNA sequence: TGTGCCAGCAGCGTAGGAATGGTCCCACACACTGAAGCTTTCTTT.

This clone was observed a single time. The chain is built from TRBV4-1 and TRBJ1-1; 9 nucleotides agree with TRBD1. After removal of 3 bases from V and 1 base from J, the junction contained 6 bases not matched to a gene. This CDR3 has 16 amino acids. Germline CDR1 MGHRA, CDR2 YSYEKL. The CDR3 spells CASSHPGTGTNTEAFF. The CDR3 DNA reads TGCGCCAGCAGCCACCCGGGGACAGGGACGAACACTGAAGCTTTCTTT.

V is TRBV7-9 and J is TRBJ2-1, with TRBD2 identical over 7 bases. This CDR3 is built from 15 residues. The germline V gene encodes CDR1 SEHNR and CDR2 FQNEAQ (reference sequence). The junction had 6 bases not matched to a gene; V was cut back by 5 bases and J by 2 bases. CDR3 bases: TGTGCCAGCAGCCGACTAGCCCTAGCCTACAATGAGCAGTTCTTC. It encodes CASSRLALAYNEQFF.

This clone was picked up a small number of times. The chain couples TRBV7-9 to TRBJ1-5; 7 bases match TRBD1. CDR3 size: 15 residues. The trim removed 5 bases at V and 4 bases at J, leaving 8 bases unmatched. Germline-derived CDR1 and CDR2 are SEHNR and FQNEAQ (reference sequence). CDR3 sequence: CASSPDQGVNQPQHF. CDR3 DNA: TGTGCCAGCAGCCCAGATCAGGGGGTTAATCAGCCCCAGCATTTT.

The chain is built from TRBV9 and TRBJ2-1, with 7 bases fitting TRBD2. The ends lost 7 bases at V and 4 bases at J; junction bases unmatched: 8. CDR3 length: 14 amino acids. Germline V gives CDR1 SGDLS, CDR2 YYNGEE. CDR3 protein: CASRRSSGYNEQFF. The CDR3 nucleotides read TGTGCCAGCCGACGCAGTAGCGGGTACAATGAGCAGTTCTTC.

J is TRBJ2-7 and V is TRBV2; D gene uncertain. In germline, CDR1 is SNHLY, CDR2 FYNNEI. Trimming took off 3 bases at V and 1 base at J, with 7 bases between the two ends. The CDR3 spans 13 residues. The CDR3 DNA sequence: TGTGCCAGCAGTGAGGGGTTATCCTACGAGCAGTACTTC. Protein: CASSEGLSYEQYF.

This clone was recorded a few times. The rearrangement uses TRBV7-6 and TRBJ1-1; no clear D gene. Germline loops: CDR1 SGHVS, CDR2 FNYEAQ. The CDR3 spans 13 residues. With 8 bases removed from V and 4 bases from J, the gap between germline ends came to 14 bases. The CDR3 spells CASSSGMGTEAFF. The CDR3 coding sequence is TGTGCCAGCTCCTCCGGCATGGGCACTGAAGCTTTCTTT.